A single sample is the source of the 18 T cell receptor beta chains below, sequenced in a study of neurological immune-mediated disorders. TCRdb re-called the 5' RACE reads with MiXCR, one entry per CDR3 protein. The data show tens of thousands of distinct CDR3 sequences, with roughly 4.5% seen just once and 6.5% to 7.5% held by the top ten. The sample comprised PBMCs. Receptors were obtained from a man under 40 with multiple sclerosis.

There are many counts of this clonotype. J is TRBJ1-4 and V is TRBV7-8; D uncertain. CDR3 length: 15 amino acids. Trimming shortened V by 1 base and J by 8 bases, and 14 bases separated the two germline ends. Germline V gives CDR1 SGHVS, CDR2 FQNEAQ. This CDR3 is CASSLGPAAGEKLFF. In DNA form, the CDR3 reads TGTGCCAGCAGCTTAGGTCCGGCCGCAGGAGAAAAACTGTTTTTT.

On this clonotype: Mismatch with germline at one junction end may stem from a read error. This chain links TRBV5-1 with TRBJ1-2; 7 nucleotides align to TRBD1. The CDR3 contains 16 residues. Germline CDR1 and CDR2: SGHRS and YFSETQ. The CDR3 spells CASSPKRDSYFDGYTF. For the CDR3, the DNA is TGTGCCAGCAGCCCCAAAAGGGACAGTTATTTCGATGGCTACACCTTC.

This clonotype was detected many times. V and J are TRBV7-9 and TRBJ2-2, with a tentative D call TRBD1 (5 bases). CDR3 length equals 15 residues. Between the trimmed V and J ends, which lost 5 bases and 4 bases, there was a span of 14 bases. CDR1 and CDR2 from the germline V gene are SEHNR and FQNEAQ (reference sequence). CDR3 nucleotides: TGTGCCAGCAGCCCTTTGGCAAGGGGCACCGGGGAGCTGTTTTTT. It specifies CASSPLARGTGELFF. The full variable domain, completed using reference TRBV7-9 and TRBJ2-2, is DTGVSQNPRHKITKRGQNVTFRCDPISEHNRLYWYRQTLGQGPEFLTYFQNEAQLEKSRLLSDRFSAERPKGSFSTLEIQRTEQGDSAMYLCASSPLARGTGELFFGEGSRLTVL.

In this sample, this clonotype turned up many times. V usage is TRBV7-2 and J usage is TRBJ1-1, with D maybe TRBD1 (6 bases). The CDR3 covers 13 residues. The V gene lost 2 bases and the J gene lost 4 bases, with 8 bases spanning the gap. CDR1 is SGHTA, CDR2 FQGNSA, per germline. CDR3 residues: CASSLTGFTEAFF. The CDR3 DNA follows: TGTGCCAGCAGCTTAACAGGGTTCACTGAAGCTTTCTTT. Filled out from reference TRBV7-2 and TRBJ1-1, the complete variable domain reads GAGVSQSPSNKVTEKGKDVELRCDPISGHTALYWYRQSLGQGLEFLIYFQGNSAPDKSGLPSDRFSAERTGGSVSTLTIQRTQQEDSAVYLCASSLTGFTEAFFGQGTRLTVV.

This clonotype was seen ten or more times. The gene calls are TRBV25-1 and TRBJ1-5, with TRBD1 identical over 7 bases. The CDR3 consists of 14 residues. The germline CDR1 and CDR2 sequences are MGHDK and SYGVNS. The V segment lost 4 bases and the J segment 1 base; nucleotides outside the gene matches: 1. The CDR3 bases are TGTGCCAGCAGTGGACAGGGAAGCAATCAGCCCCAGCATTTT. Residues: CASSGQGSNQPQHF.

This clonotype was seen at least ten times. This chain joins TRBV3-1 and TRBJ2-7; D might be TRBD2 (5 bases). V lost 0 bases, J lost 7 bases, and 13 bases lay in between. The V gene's germline CDR1 is LGHDT and CDR2 YNNKEL (reference sequence). The CDR3 has 14 amino acids. The CDR3 bases are TGTGCCAGCAGCCAAGATCCGGGCCGGGATGAGCAGTACTTC. Its translation: CASSQDPGRDEQYF.

V is TRBV6-1 and J is TRBJ1-5; D ambiguous. The CDR3 covers 12 residues. Trimming cost V 8 bases and J 5 bases, with 10 bases left between them. Looked up from germline, CDR1 is MNHNS and CDR2 is SASEGT. As DNA, the CDR3 is TGTGCCAGCGTGGAGGCCCATCAGCCCCAGCATTTT. It codes for CASVEAHQPQHF.

This clonotype was picked up many times. This chain uses TRBV5-1 with TRBJ1-1, with D hard to call. Germline CDR1 reads SGHRS; CDR2 reads YFSETQ. There are 15 residues in the CDR3. V gave up 0 bases and J gave up 0 bases, with 9 bases separating them. The CDR3 here is CASSLAGGLNTEAFF. The DNA of the CDR3 is TGCGCCAGCAGCTTGGCCGGCGGCCTGAACACTGAAGCTTTCTTT.

This clonotype was counted a few times. The rearrangement links TRBV9 to TRBJ1-1; D unclear. Trimming removed 3 bases at V and 3 bases at J, with 12 bases between. The CDR3 has 14 residues. From germline, CDR1 is SGDLS and CDR2 YYNGEE. The CDR3 DNA is TGTGCCAGCAGCGCCTCTACCAGCTACACTGAAGCTTTCTTT. It translates to CASSASTSYTEAFF.

In its sample, this clonotype was seen many times. The chain recombines TRBV20-1 with TRBJ2-2; D possibly matches TRBD1 or TRBD2 (5 bases each). There are 13 residues in the CDR3. Deletions cut 5 bases from V and 5 bases from J, with 12 bases between. Germline CDR1 is DFQATT and CDR2 is SNEGSKA (reference sequence). The CDR3 coding sequence is TGCAGTGCTTCCGGGACGGGAACCGGGGAGCTGTTTTTT. Protein: CSASGTGTGELFF.

The chain carries TRBV20-1 and TRBJ1-1; no definite D call. The CDR3 is 14 residues long. Between the trimmed V and J ends, which lost 7 bases and 1 base, there was a span of 16 bases. Germline CDR1 reads DFQATT; CDR2 reads SNEGSKA (reference sequence). The CDR3 DNA is TGCAGTGTTATAGCCGCGGGGAGGAACACTGAAGCTTTCTTT. As protein: CSVIAAGRNTEAFF.

The table lists this clonotype with a few counts. This sequence joins TRBV7-8 and TRBJ2-3, with TRBD2 matching over 10 bases. The CDR3 has 16 residues. The V segment lost 3 bases and the J segment 2 bases; nucleotides outside the gene matches: 5. Germline CDR1 reads SGHVS; CDR2 reads FQNEAQ. CDR3 DNA: TGTGCCAGCAGCTTTCCACTAGCGGGATCCACAGATACGCAGTATTTT. Translated: CASSFPLAGSTDTQYF. The variable domain in full, completed from reference TRBV7-8 and TRBJ2-3, reads GAGVSQSPRYKVAKRGQDVALRCDPISGHVSLFWYQQALGQGPEFLTYFQNEAQLDKSGLPSDRFFAERPEGSVSTLKIQRTQQEDSAVYLCASSFPLAGSTDTQYFGPGTRLTVL.

This clonotype occurred many times. The chain links TRBV6-6 to TRBJ2-6; TRBD1 agrees at 7 bases. The germline CDR1 and CDR2 sequences are MNHNY and SVGAGI (reference sequence). This CDR3 is built from 15 residues. J gave up 4 bases and V 6 bases, and 6 bases lay outside the gene matches. The CDR3 DNA reads TGTGCCAGCAGCTTGACAGGGCCCGGGGCCAACGTCCTGACTTTC. It encodes CASSLTGPGANVLTF.

This clonotype showed up many times. The chain carries TRBV9 and TRBJ2-6; 11 bases match TRBD1. The germline gives CDR1 SGDLS, CDR2 YYNGEE. V shed 4 bases and J 5 bases; nucleotides not matched to a gene: 8. CDR3 size: 17 residues. Written as DNA, the CDR3 is TGTGCCAGCAGCTCCGGGACAGGGGGTAACTGGGCCAACGTCCTGACTTTC. This encodes CASSSGTGGNWANVLTF.

This clonotype has a count of ten or more. This chain joins TRBV5-8 and TRBJ2-5; D gene unclear. The germline gives CDR1 SGHTS, CDR2 YDEGEE. This CDR3 has 14 residues. Between the trimmed V and J ends, which lost 5 bases and 2 bases, there was a span of 13 bases. The CDR3 sequence: CASRWWPAQETQYF. Written as DNA, the CDR3 is TGTGCCAGCAGGTGGTGGCCAGCTCAAGAGACCCAGTACTTC. The full variable domain, its missing parts supplied by reference TRBV5-8 and TRBJ2-5, is EAGVTQSPTHLIKTRGQQATLRCSPISGHTSVYWYQQALGLGLQFLLWYDEGEERNRGNFPPRFSGRQFPNYSSELNVNALELEDSALYLCASRWWPAQETQYFGPGTRLLVL.

The chain links TRBV20-1 to TRBJ2-5; TRBD1 matches at 7 bases. CDR3 size: 13 residues. The germline gives CDR1 DFQATT, CDR2 SNEGSKA (reference sequence). V gave up 5 bases and J gave up 4 bases; unmatched junction bases: 7. The CDR3 here is CSASRGRGETQYF. CDR3 sequence (DNA): TGCAGTGCTTCTAGGGGGCGCGGAGAGACCCAGTACTTC.

This clonotype was detected many times. The V gene is TRBV12-3 or TRBV12-4, the J gene TRBJ1-2, with D hard to call. V was trimmed by 1 base and J by 5 bases, leaving 8 bases between them. CDR3 length: 13 amino acids. The CDR3 sequence: CASSLGQFYGYTF. CDR3 coding DNA: TGTGCCAGCAGTTTAGGGCAGTTTTATGGCTACACCTTC.

The rearrangement links TRBV27 to TRBJ1-1; D unclear. From germline, CDR1 is MNHEY and CDR2 SMNVEV (reference sequence). Between the trimmed V and J ends, which lost 5 bases and 4 bases, there was a span of 11 bases. There are 13 residues in the CDR3. The CDR3: CASSLLQATEAFF. The CDR3 region has the DNA TGTGCCAGCAGTCTGCTCCAGGCCACTGAAGCTTTCTTT.